The present TCR beta chain was sequenced within a study of blood T cell repertoires in COVID-19. About the study: T cells, B-cell-depleted T cells, or PBMCs provided the cDNA or gDNA that served as material.

Profiling relied on immunoSEQ multiplex PCR, and the TCRdb table lists in-frame clones only, not all of them. The sample has about 140,000 clones; about 80% are singletons. Germline CDR1 is LNHDA and CDR2 is SQIVND (reference sequence). The CDR3 runs to 14 residues. J lost 4 bases, V lost 8 bases, and 6 bases had no gene match. The TCR originated in a human donor in a cohort sampled during active COVID-19. This sequence joins TRBV19 and TRBJ1-1, with TRBD1 matching over 11 bases. The sequenced material came from peripheral blood. The CDR3 region is CASLDRGLGTEAFF. The CDR3 nucleotides read TGTGCCAGTTTGGACAGGGGGCTGGGCACTGAAGCTTTCTTT.